The 20 T cell receptor beta chains below were found in one sample sequenced in a study of metastatic and nonmetastatic thyroid tumors. All patients were untreated before thyroid surgery. Using MiXCR, TCRdb reanalyzed the PCR reads. The sample lists 15,000 to 20,000 clones, about 26% seen once, with approximately 15% in the top ten. Input material: adjacent normal tissue. The receptor set was obtained from a female donor with papillary thyroid cancer or a benign thyroid nodule (not recorded which). Some clones in this sample may be carry-over from other donors' samples.

This chain's CDR3 is CASSLDNYGYTF. CDR3 coding DNA: TGTGCCAGCAGCTTAGACAACTATGGCTACACCTTC. The rearrangement joins TRBV7-2 to TRBJ1-2; D uncertain. Trimming took 1 base from V and 2 from J, leaving 2 bases between them. Germline CDR1 and CDR2: SGHTA and FQGNSA. The CDR3 is made up of 12 amino acids.

The rearrangement uses TRBV20-1 and TRBJ1-5, with unresolved D. CDR3 length: 14 amino acids. Germline V gene data show CDR1 as DFQATT and CDR2 as SNEGSKA (reference sequence). The V end lost 0 bases, the J end lost 5 bases, and 11 bases lay between the germline ends. CDR3 residues: CSARESPLDQPQHF. For the CDR3, the DNA is TGCAGTGCTAGAGAGTCCCCTTTGGATCAGCCCCAGCATTTT.

This clone has at least ten counts. V and J are TRBV6-6 and TRBJ1-2, with D maybe TRBD1 (6 bases). Germline V gives CDR1 MNHNY, CDR2 SVGAGI (reference sequence). V lost 0 bases and J lost 8, with 19 bases in between. The CDR3 contains 16 residues. The CDR3 is CASSYSGGATGSGYTF. CDR3 nucleotide sequence: TGTGCCAGCAGTTACTCGGGTGGGGCTACAGGGAGCGGCTACACCTTC.

This rearrangement joins TRBV6-1 to TRBJ1-5; possible D gene TRBD1, 5 bases. This CDR3 comprises 14 residues. The V gene lost 6 bases and the J gene lost 4 bases, with 13 bases spanning the gap. Per germline, CDR1 MNHNS and CDR2 SASEGT. CDR3 DNA: TGTGCCAGCAGCAACCGGGACTGGAATCAGCCCCAGCATTTT. Amino acids: CASSNRDWNQPQHF.

Notes on this clone: One junction end does not reproduce the germline sequence, and a read error may be involved. This chain links TRBV5-6 with TRBJ2-7; D possibly corresponds to TRBD1 (6 bases). Germline lookup yields CDR1 SGHDT and CDR2 YYEEEE. The CDR3 contains 14 residues. Here the CDR3 DNA reads TGTGCCAGCGGCTTCCTGACAGGTTCCTACGAGCAGTACTTC. Translating it yields CASGFLTGSYEQYF.

This chain joins TRBV27 and TRBJ2-2; 10 nucleotides line up with TRBD1. This CDR3 contains 18 residues. CDR1 is MNHEY and CDR2 is SMNVEV in the germline V gene (reference sequence). Losses at the gene ends were 3 bases for V and 3 bases for J; bases not matched to a gene: 10. Written as DNA, the CDR3 is TGTGCCAGCAGTTTGTGGTCGCCCGGGACAGGGGACACCGGGGAGCTGTTTTTT. Protein sequence: CASSLWSPGTGDTGELFF.

This clone was detected only a few times. The chain combines TRBV7-3 with TRBJ2-2; TRBD1 might be the D (6 bases). Trimming took off 4 bases at V and 3 bases at J, with 9 bases between the two ends. Germline assignment: CDR1 SGHTA and CDR2 FQGTGA. The CDR3 loop spans 14 amino acids. CDR3 DNA sequence: TGTGCCAGCAGCTCGGACAGCTACACCGGGGAGCTGTTTTTT. This sequence encodes CASSSDSYTGELFF.

This clone has a handful of counts. The rearrangement uses TRBV6-2 or TRBV6-3 and TRBJ1-6; no definite D call. Germline CDR1 and CDR2: MNHEY and SVGEGT. The CDR3 extends over 15 amino acids. Deletions cut 7 bases from V and 3 bases from J, with 13 bases between. CDR3 protein: CASIKRRNYNSPLHF. In nucleotides, the CDR3 is TGTGCCAGCATCAAGAGACGGAACTATAATTCACCCCTCCACTTT.

The chain uses TRBV6-9 and TRBJ2-1, with D hard to call. Germline CDR1 and CDR2: MNHGY and SVAAGI. The CDR3 is 12 residues long. V was cut by 6 bases and J by 6 bases, with 9 bases left in between. CDR3 coding DNA: TGTGCCAGCAGAGGGTTAGGCAATGAGCAGTTCTTC. Translation gives CASRGLGNEQFF.

The V gene is TRBV6-4, the J gene TRBJ1-2; 8 nucleotides line up with TRBD1. V shed 5 bases and J 8 bases; nucleotides not matched to a gene: 10. The CDR3 extends over 14 amino acids. Germline CDR1 reads MRHNA; CDR2 reads SNTAGT. CDR3 in DNA: TGTGCCAGCAGTCCAACCGGGACAGGTTACGGCTACACCTTC. Translation gives CASSPTGTGYGYTF.

The chain links TRBV30 to TRBJ2-2; D assignment may be TRBD1 or TRBD2 (5 bases each). The CDR3 is 15 residues long. The germline V gene has CDR1 GTSNPN and CDR2 SVGIG (reference sequence). Trimming shortened V by 4 bases and J by 0 bases, and 12 bases separated the two germline ends. The CDR3 sequence is CAWMGDSANTGELFF. As DNA, the CDR3 is TGTGCCTGGATGGGGGATTCTGCGAACACCGGGGAGCTGTTTTTT.

This clone was picked up many times. This clone may be a read error of a much larger clone one base away. The chain recombines TRBV10-3 with TRBJ2-1, with a weak D call TRBD2 (5 bases). Germline lookup yields CDR1 ENHRY and CDR2 SYGVKD. The CDR3 loop spans 13 amino acids. The V and J ends lost 11 bases and 8 bases respectively, with 19 bases between them. The CDR3 spells CASSGLSSDEQFF. The CDR3 DNA sequence: TGTGCCTCATCTGGACTCTCCTCCGATGAGCAGTTCTTC.

Only a few counts were recorded for this clone. The gene calls are TRBV19 and TRBJ2-3; D not certain. With 10 bases removed from V and 7 bases from J, the gap between germline ends came to 12 bases. This CDR3 spans 11 amino acids. Germline V gene sequence: CDR1 LNHDA, CDR2 SQIVND (reference sequence). For the CDR3, the DNA is TGTGCCACCCGAGTAGGACATACGCAGTATTTT. This gives the protein CATRVGHTQYF.

The chain uses TRBV6-1 and TRBJ1-1; no firm D call. Germline CDR1 reads MNHNS; CDR2 reads SASEGT. The CDR3 has 14 residues. Trimming took 1 base from V and 0 from J, leaving 6 bases between them. For the CDR3, the DNA is TGTGCCAGCAGTGAAGGGACGATGAACACTGAAGCTTTCTTT. This gives the protein CASSEGTMNTEAFF.

This clone has just a few counts. This rearrangement joins TRBV27 to TRBJ2-6; D unresolved. There are 16 residues in the CDR3. V was clipped by 2 bases and J by 0 bases, with 8 bases between them. Germline V lookup: CDR1 MNHEY, CDR2 SMNVEV (reference sequence). In nucleotides, the CDR3 is TGTGCCAGCAGTTTACGTACTCTCTCTGGGGCCAACGTCCTGACTTTC. Protein sequence: CASSLRTLSGANVLTF. Drawing the rest from reference TRBV27 and TRBJ2-6, the complete variable domain is EAQVTQNPRYLITVTGKKLTVTCSQNMNHEYMSWYRQDPGLGLRQIYYSMNVEVTDKGDVPEGYKVSRKEKRNFPLILESPSPNQTSLYFCASSLRTLSGANVLTFGAGSRLTVL.

This clone has only a few counts. V and J are TRBV5-1 and TRBJ1-4; D is perhaps TRBD1 (5 bases). The CDR3 sequence is 14 residues long. Germline V gene sequence: CDR1 SGHRS, CDR2 YFSETQ. V gave up 2 bases and J gave up 4 bases, with 9 bases separating them. In nucleotides, the CDR3 is TGCGCCAGCAGCTTTGGGGGAGATAATGAAAAACTGTTTTTT. Translated, it gives CASSFGGDNEKLFF.

This chain links TRBV28 with TRBJ2-5; no reliable D call. Germline CDR1 is MDHEN and CDR2 is SYDVKM. With 1 base removed from V and 4 bases from J, the gap between germline ends came to 4 bases. The CDR3 length is 12 residues. The CDR3 spells CASSLLGETQYF. In DNA, the CDR3 is TGTGCCAGCAGTTTATTAGGAGAGACCCAGTACTTC.

This clone is a singleton in its sample. The chain is built from TRBV20-1 and TRBJ2-1; 11 bases align to TRBD1. CDR3 size: 14 residues. V shed 4 bases and J 9 bases; nucleotides not matched to a gene: 8. Germline CDR1 and CDR2: DFQATT and SNEGSKA (reference sequence). The CDR3 region is CSAKDRGPGAEQFF. CDR3 in DNA: TGCAGTGCTAAGGACAGGGGGCCAGGGGCTGAGCAGTTCTTC.

This clone occurred a few times. In nucleotides, the CDR3 is TGTGCCAGCAGTGATTGGGGGAACACCGGGGAGCTGTTTTTT. This codes for CASSDWGNTGELFF. The chain recombines TRBV6-1 with TRBJ2-2; no clear D. Trimming pared 3 bases from V and 1 base from J, leaving 6 bases between. The germline CDR1 and CDR2 sequences are MNHNS and SASEGT. This CDR3 region has 14 residues.

This clone is labeled as medium-sized. V is TRBV12-3 or TRBV12-4 and J is TRBJ1-1, with D perhaps TRBD1 (6 bases). The V gene lost 5 bases and the J gene lost 0 bases, with 13 bases spanning the gap. This CDR3 is 15 amino acids long. The chain's CDR3 is CASSVGGGLNTEAFF. The CDR3, as DNA: TGTGCCAGCAGTGTTGGGGGGGGCTTGAACACTGAAGCTTTCTTT.